One and the same sample provided the 12 T cell receptor beta chains below, sequenced in a study of cytomegalovirus exposure and HLA in healthy donors. PCR used 60 Vbeta primers and 13 Jbeta primers. The method was immunoSEQ multiplex PCR; TCRdb's version includes in-frame clones alone and lacks a portion of them. The sample consists of 90,000 to 150,000 clones, 75% of them appearing once. Sequences were obtained from PBMCs. The receptors shown here come from a woman aged 40 to 50 in good health and CMV-seropositive.

This chain uses TRBV30 with TRBJ1-3, with D possibly TRBD1 on 6 matching bases. The CDR3 is 14 residues long. Trimming stripped 6 bases from V and 1 base from J, with 13 bases between. CDR1 and CDR2 from the germline V gene are GTSNPN and SVGIG (reference sequence). DNA for the CDR3: TGTGCCTGCTGGGAAGGGGGTTCTGGAAACACCATATATTTT. Translation: CACWEGGSGNTIYF.

This sequence joins TRBV19 and TRBJ1-5, with 11 nucleotides matching TRBD1. CDR3 size: 15 residues. Looked up from germline, CDR1 is LNHDA and CDR2 is SQIVND (reference sequence). The trim removed 8 bases at V and 7 bases at J, leaving 10 bases unmatched. CDR3 nucleotide sequence: TGTGCCAGTGCGAGGGACAGGGGGGACCTACAGCCCCAGCATTTT. Encoded protein: CASARDRGDLQPQHF.

V and J are TRBV6-5 and TRBJ1-1; 9 bases align to TRBD1. V dropped 6 bases and J dropped 3; count of bases not matched to a gene: 5. The V gene's germline CDR1 is MNHEY and CDR2 SVGAGI. The CDR3 length is 14 residues. In DNA form, the CDR3 reads TGTGCCAGCAGACACAGGGGGCGAGACACTGAAGCTTTCTTT. Residues: CASRHRGRDTEAFF.

This chain connects TRBV6-5 to TRBJ2-7; weak D call: TRBD2 (6 bases). With 3 bases removed from V and 2 bases from J, the gap between germline ends came to 14 bases. The CDR3 length is 15 residues. CDR1 MNHEY and CDR2 SVGAGI come from the germline V gene. CDR3 protein: CASSYDAGPPYEQYF. Written as DNA, the CDR3 is TGTGCCAGCAGTTATGATGCGGGACCTCCCTACGAGCAGTACTTC.

This clone came up a few times. The chain uses TRBV5-1 and TRBJ2-3; 11 bases are shared with TRBD2. CDR3 length: 15 residues. Looked up from germline, CDR1 is SGHRS and CDR2 is YFSETQ. With V trimmed by 4 bases and J by 4 bases, 5 bases remained unmatched. The CDR3 DNA is TGCGCCAGCAGCAAGACTAGCGGGAACGCAGATACGCAGTATTTT. Translation gives CASSKTSGNADTQYF. Looking up the rest from reference TRBV5-1 and TRBJ2-3 gives the full variable domain: KAGVTQTPRYLIKTRGQQVTLSCSPISGHRSVSWYQQTPGQGLQFLFEYFSETQRNKGNFPGRFSGRQFSNSRSEMNVSTLELGDSALYLCASSKTSGNADTQYFGPGTRLTVL.

The chain uses TRBV21-1 and TRBJ2-7; the D call in the table, TRBD1, was not verified against the DNA. TRBV21-1 is a documented pseudogene. This CDR3 region has 14 residues. The CDR3: CASSKEGQGGEQYF. Here the CDR3 DNA reads TGTGCCAGCAGCAAAGAGGGACAGGGGGGCGAGCAGTACTTC.

The V call is TRBV6-6, the J call TRBJ2-7; D perhaps matches TRBD2 (7 bases). The CDR3 totals 14 residues. Germline CDR1 and CDR2: MNHNY and SVGAGI (reference sequence). V lost 0 bases and J 6 bases, leaving 12 bases between the germline ends. The CDR3 spells CASSYSEGGGEQYF. DNA of the CDR3: TGTGCCAGCAGTTACTCGGAGGGAGGGGGCGAGCAGTACTTC.

The gene calls are TRBV19 and TRBJ2-1; the D gene is possibly TRBD2 (6 bases). Germline V gene data show CDR1 as LNHDA and CDR2 as SQIVND (reference sequence). The CDR3 sequence is 18 residues long. V dropped 5 bases and J dropped 3 bases, with 23 bases sitting between them. The CDR3 sequence: CASSLLGPRTKGYNEQFF. The CDR3 DNA is TGTGCCAGTAGTCTGCTCGGACCGAGGACTAAGGGCTACAATGAGCAGTTCTTC. Combining the CDR3 with reference TRBV19 and TRBJ2-1 gives the whole variable domain DGGITQSPKYLFRKEGQNVTLSCEQNLNHDAMYWYRQDPGQGLRLIYYSQIVNDFQKGDIAEGYSVSREKKESFPLTVTSAQKNPTAFYLCASSLLGPRTKGYNEQFFGPGTRLTVL.

The genes are TRBV28 and TRBJ2-7; D unresolved. In germline, CDR1 is MDHEN, CDR2 SYDVKM. V shed 1 base and J shed 0 bases, with 16 bases lying between them. The CDR3 sequence is 17 residues long. CDR3 sequence (DNA): TGTGCCAGCAGTTTATCAGCTAGTCCTAGGAGCTCCTACGAGCAGTACTTC. It is translated as CASSLSASPRSSYEQYF. The full variable domain, in which reference TRBV28 and TRBJ2-7 provide the parts outside the CDR3, is DVKVTQSSRYLVKRTGEKVFLECVQDMDHENMFWYRQDPGLGLRLIYFSYDVKMKEKGDIPEGYSVSREKKERFSLILESASTNQTSMYLCASSLSASPRSSYEQYFGPGTRLTVT.

DNA of the CDR3: TGTGCCAGCAGCCAAGATTGGCGGGAGCTGTTTTTT. Amino acid sequence: CASSQDWRELFF. The rearrangement uses TRBV4-2 and TRBJ2-2, with D hard to call. Germline V gene lookup returns CDR1 LGHNA and CDR2 YNFKEQ. This CDR3 is 12 amino acids long. The germline V and J ends were trimmed by 0 bases and 9 bases, with 5 bases remaining between them.

V gene TRBV7-2 combines with J gene TRBJ1-1, with D maybe TRBD1 (6 bases). V was cut by 1 base and J by 6 bases, with 6 bases left in between. In germline, CDR1 is SGHTA, CDR2 FQGNSA. This CDR3 has 12 residues. CDR3: CASSLEGAEAFF. CDR3 coding DNA: TGTGCCAGCAGCTTAGAGGGGGCTGAAGCTTTCTTT.

V and J are TRBV7-2 and TRBJ2-1; 7 bases are shared with TRBD1. With 0 bases clipped from V and 4 bases from J, the junction kept 6 bases outside the gene matches. Per the germline V gene, CDR1 is SGHTA and CDR2 is FQGNSA. CDR3 length: 16 amino acids. The CDR3: CASSLAHAGGYNEQFF. The CDR3, as DNA: TGTGCCAGCAGCTTAGCACACGCAGGGGGATACAATGAGCAGTTCTTC.